The 7 T cell receptor beta chains below come from one sample, sequenced in a study of beta chain features in type 1 diabetes. General study findings and limits: All four CD4+ subsets of Type 1 diabetes patients contained TCRB CDR3s that were moderately but significantly shorter.

These receptors lack a known antigen. The investigators reverse transcribed all of the isolated RNA, so they sequenced expressed TCRB transcripts. The repertoire was sequenced with immunoSEQ multiplex PCR; TCRdb's copy has only in-frame clones and lacks some. The sample comprises hundreds of thousands of clones, over 13% of which are singletons, and approximately 0.043% rests with the top ten. Sample: naive CD4+ T cells from blood. All receptors come from a man younger than 35 with type 1 diabetes.

The chain links TRBV7-6 to TRBJ2-1; D is tentatively TRBD1 or TRBD2 (6 bases each). Germline CDR1 reads SGHVS; CDR2 reads FNYEAQ. V was clipped by 4 bases and J by 7 bases, with 26 bases between them. This CDR3 contains 18 residues. CDR3 DNA sequence: TGTGCCAGCAGCTCAGTGCTCGGGGGAAGGGGGTATGTGAATGAGCAGTTCTTC. Translating gives CASSSVLGGRGYVNEQFF.

V is TRBV5-4 and J is TRBJ2-1; D gene unclear. V gave up 4 bases and J gave up 5 bases, with 16 bases separating them. Germline V gives CDR1 SGHNT, CDR2 YYREEE (reference sequence). This CDR3 is 15 amino acids long. The CDR3, as DNA: TGTGCCAGCAGCCCCCTGGGTTTTCGGGACAATGAGCAGTTCTTC. It specifies CASSPLGFRDNEQFF.

This clone has a handful of counts. The chain combines TRBV10-3 with TRBJ2-7; D is unresolved. V lost 1 base to trimming and J lost 2 bases, with 6 bases between them. The CDR3 covers 13 residues. Germline V gene sequence: CDR1 ENHRY, CDR2 SYGVKD. The CDR3 here is CAISEWQTYEQYF. The CDR3 DNA follows: TGTGCCATCAGTGAGTGGCAGACCTACGAGCAGTACTTC.

As to this clone: This sample includes further DNA sequences coding for the same CDR3. The V and J genes are TRBV7-9 and TRBJ2-2; no reliable D call. The CDR3 loop spans 14 amino acids. V was cut by 3 bases and J by 4 bases, with 9 bases left in between. The germline CDR1 and CDR2 sequences are SEHNR and FQNEAQ (reference sequence). The CDR3 DNA follows: TGTGCCAGCAGCTTGGTACGCCTCACCGGGGAGCTGTTTTTT. Translated: CASSLVRLTGELFF.

This clone was seen a few times. The rearrangement joins TRBV2 to TRBJ2-7, with TRBD2 as a possible D gene (6 bases). Trimming removed 7 bases at V and 2 bases at J, with 12 bases between. Germline CDR1 reads SNHLY; CDR2 reads FYNNEI. The CDR3 totals 13 residues. CDR3 in DNA: TGTGCCAGCACATCCGGGGGACCCTACGAGCAGTACTTC. As protein: CASTSGGPYEQYF.

The chain is built from TRBV5-1 and TRBJ2-7, with 8 bases aligning to TRBD2. Germline V CDR1 and CDR2: SGHRS, YFSETQ. The V and J ends lost 1 base and 2 bases, in that order; junction bases with no gene match: 8. The CDR3 contains 16 residues. CDR3 nucleotides: TGCGCCAGCAGCTTGCATGGCGGGAGGTCGACCTACGAGCAGTACTTC. This codes for CASSLHGGRSTYEQYF.

The rearrangement joins TRBV19 to TRBJ2-3; D remains ambiguous. V lost 6 bases and J lost 2, with 9 bases in between. This CDR3 has 13 residues. Per the germline V gene, CDR1 is LNHDA and CDR2 is SQIVND (reference sequence). The CDR3 reads CASRGVITDTQYF. DNA for the CDR3: TGTGCCAGTAGAGGTGTTATCACAGATACGCAGTATTTT.